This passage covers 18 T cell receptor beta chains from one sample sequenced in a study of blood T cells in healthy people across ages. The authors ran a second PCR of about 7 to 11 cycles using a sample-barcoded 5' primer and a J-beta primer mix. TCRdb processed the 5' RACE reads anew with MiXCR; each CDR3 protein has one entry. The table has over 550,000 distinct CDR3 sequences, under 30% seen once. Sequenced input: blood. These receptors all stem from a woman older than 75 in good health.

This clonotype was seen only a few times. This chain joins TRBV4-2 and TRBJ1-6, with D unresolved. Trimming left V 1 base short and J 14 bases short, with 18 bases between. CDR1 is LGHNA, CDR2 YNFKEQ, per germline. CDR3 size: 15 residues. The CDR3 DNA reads TGTGCCAGCAGCCAAGTAAGTTCGGACGGCAAGTCCCTCCACTTT. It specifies CASSQVSSDGKSLHF.

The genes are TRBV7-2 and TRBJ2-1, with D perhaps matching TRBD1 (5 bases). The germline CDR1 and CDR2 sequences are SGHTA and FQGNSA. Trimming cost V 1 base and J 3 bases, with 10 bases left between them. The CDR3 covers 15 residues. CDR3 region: CASSLVSGNYNEQFF. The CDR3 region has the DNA TGTGCCAGCAGCTTAGTGTCAGGGAACTACAATGAGCAGTTCTTC.

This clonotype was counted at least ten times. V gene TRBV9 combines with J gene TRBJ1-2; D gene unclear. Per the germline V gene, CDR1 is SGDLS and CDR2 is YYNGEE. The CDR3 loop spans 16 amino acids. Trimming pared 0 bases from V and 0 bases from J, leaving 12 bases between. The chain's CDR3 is CASSVAARTPNYGYTF. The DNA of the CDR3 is TGTGCCAGCAGCGTAGCTGCTAGGACCCCTAACTATGGCTACACCTTC.

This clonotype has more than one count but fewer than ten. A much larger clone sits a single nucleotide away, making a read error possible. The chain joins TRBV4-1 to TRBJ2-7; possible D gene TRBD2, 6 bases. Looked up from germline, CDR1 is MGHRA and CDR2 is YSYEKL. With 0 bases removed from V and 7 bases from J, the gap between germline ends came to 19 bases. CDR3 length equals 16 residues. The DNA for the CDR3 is TGCGCCAGCAGCCAAGAGGTGGCGGGGCGATACAATGAGCAGTACTTC. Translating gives CASSQEVAGRYNEQYF.

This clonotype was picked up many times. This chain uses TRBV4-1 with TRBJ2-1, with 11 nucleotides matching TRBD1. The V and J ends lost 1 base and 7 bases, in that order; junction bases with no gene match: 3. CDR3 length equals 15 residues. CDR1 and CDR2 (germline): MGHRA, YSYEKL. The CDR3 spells CASSQARDRGNEQFF. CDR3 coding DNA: TGCGCCAGCAGCCAAGCCCGGGACAGGGGGAATGAGCAGTTCTTC.

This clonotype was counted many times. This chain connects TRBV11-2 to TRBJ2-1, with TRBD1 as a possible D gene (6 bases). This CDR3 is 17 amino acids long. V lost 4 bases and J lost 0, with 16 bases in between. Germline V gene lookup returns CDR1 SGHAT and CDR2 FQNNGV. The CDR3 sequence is CASSSPGAGSSYNEQFF. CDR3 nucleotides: TGTGCCAGCAGCTCCCCAGGGGCTGGAAGCTCCTACAATGAGCAGTTCTTC.

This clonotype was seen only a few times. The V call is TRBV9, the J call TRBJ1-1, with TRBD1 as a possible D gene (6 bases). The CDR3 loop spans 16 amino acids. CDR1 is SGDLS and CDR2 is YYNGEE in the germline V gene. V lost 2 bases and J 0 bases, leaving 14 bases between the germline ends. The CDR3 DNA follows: TGTGCCAGCAGCGTCGGGACACCCTCCATGAACACTGAAGCTTTCTTT. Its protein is CASSVGTPSMNTEAFF.

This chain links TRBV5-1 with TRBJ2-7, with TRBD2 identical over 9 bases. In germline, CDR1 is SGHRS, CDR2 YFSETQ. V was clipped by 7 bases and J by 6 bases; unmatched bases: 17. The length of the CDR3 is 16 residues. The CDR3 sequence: CASFPEPGLARSEQYF. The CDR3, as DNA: TGCGCCAGCTTTCCTGAACCGGGACTAGCCCGTTCCGAGCAGTACTTC.

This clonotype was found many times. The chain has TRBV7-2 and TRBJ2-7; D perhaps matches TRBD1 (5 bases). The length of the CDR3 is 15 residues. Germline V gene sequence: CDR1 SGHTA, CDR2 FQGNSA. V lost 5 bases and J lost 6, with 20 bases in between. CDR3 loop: CASSPIGAPNAEQYF. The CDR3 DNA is TGTGCCAGCAGCCCCATTGGGGCCCCAAATGCCGAGCAGTACTTC.

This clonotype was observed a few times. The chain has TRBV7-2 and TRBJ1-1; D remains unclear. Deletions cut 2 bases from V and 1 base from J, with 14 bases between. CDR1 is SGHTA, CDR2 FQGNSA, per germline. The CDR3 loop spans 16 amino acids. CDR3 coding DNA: TGTGCCAGCAGCTTATTATTGGGTAGACAGAACACTGAAGCTTTCTTT. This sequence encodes CASSLLLGRQNTEAFF.

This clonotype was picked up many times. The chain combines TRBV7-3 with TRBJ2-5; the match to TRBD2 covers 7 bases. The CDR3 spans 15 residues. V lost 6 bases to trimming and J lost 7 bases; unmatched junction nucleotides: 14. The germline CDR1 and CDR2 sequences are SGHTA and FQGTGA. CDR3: CASSPTSDERGTQYF. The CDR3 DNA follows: TGTGCCAGCAGTCCCACTAGCGATGAGAGGGGGACCCAGTACTTC.

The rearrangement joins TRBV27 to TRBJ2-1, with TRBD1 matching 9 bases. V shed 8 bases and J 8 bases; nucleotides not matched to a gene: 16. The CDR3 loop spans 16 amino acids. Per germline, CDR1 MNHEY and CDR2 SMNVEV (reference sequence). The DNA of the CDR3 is TGTGCCAGCGTCTACAGGGGGCCCAGGGATGGGGATGAGCAGTTCTTC. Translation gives CASVYRGPRDGDEQFF.

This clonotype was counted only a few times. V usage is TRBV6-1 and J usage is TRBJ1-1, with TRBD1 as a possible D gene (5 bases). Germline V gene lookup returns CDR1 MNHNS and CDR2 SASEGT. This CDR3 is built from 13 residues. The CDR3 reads CVGQGRRPTEAFF. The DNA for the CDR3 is TGTGTCGGGCAGGGAAGGCGCCCCACTGAAGCTTTCTTT.

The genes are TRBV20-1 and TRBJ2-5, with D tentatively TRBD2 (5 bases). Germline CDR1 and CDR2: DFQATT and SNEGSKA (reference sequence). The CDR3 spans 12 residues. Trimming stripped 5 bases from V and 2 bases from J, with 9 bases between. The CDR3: CSAPGKQETQYF. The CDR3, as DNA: TGCAGTGCTCCGGGGAAGCAAGAGACCCAGTACTTC.

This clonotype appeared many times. The CDR3 DNA reads as TGTGCCAGCAGCACCTCGTGGGCCGTGGTCTCCTACGAGCAGTACTTC. Translated: CASSTSWAVVSYEQYF. The rearrangement uses TRBV5-6 and TRBJ2-7, with D unclear. The CDR3 contains 16 residues. The V gene's germline CDR1 is SGHDT and CDR2 YYEEEE. With 4 bases removed from V and 0 bases from J, the gap between germline ends came to 17 bases.

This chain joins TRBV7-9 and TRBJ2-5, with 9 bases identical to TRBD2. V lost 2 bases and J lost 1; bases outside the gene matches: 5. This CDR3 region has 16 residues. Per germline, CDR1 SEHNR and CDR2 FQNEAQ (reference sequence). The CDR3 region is CASSLPAGGIQETQYF. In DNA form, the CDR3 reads TGTGCCAGCAGCTTACCGGCGGGGGGGATCCAAGAGACCCAGTACTTC. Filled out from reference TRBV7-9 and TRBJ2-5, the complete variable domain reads DTGVSQNPRHKITKRGQNVTFRCDPISEHNRLYWYRQTLGQGPEFLTYFQNEAQLEKSRLLSDRFSAERPKGSFSTLEIQRTEQGDSAMYLCASSLPAGGIQETQYFGPGTRLLVL.

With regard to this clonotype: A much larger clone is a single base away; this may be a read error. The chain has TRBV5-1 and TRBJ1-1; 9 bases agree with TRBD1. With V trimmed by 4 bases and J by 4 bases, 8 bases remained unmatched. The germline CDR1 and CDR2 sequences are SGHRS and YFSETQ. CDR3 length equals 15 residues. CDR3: CASSTTQGACTEAFF. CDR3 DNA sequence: TGCGCCAGCAGCACGACACAGGGGGCCTGCACTGAAGCTTTCTTT.

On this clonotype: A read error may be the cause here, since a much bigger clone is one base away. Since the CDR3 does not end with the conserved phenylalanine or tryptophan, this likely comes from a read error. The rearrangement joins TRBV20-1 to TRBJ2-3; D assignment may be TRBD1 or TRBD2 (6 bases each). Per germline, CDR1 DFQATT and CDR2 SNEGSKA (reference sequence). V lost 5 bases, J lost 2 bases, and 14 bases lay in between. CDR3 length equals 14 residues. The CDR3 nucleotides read TGCAGTGCTCCCCGGGGGCCCCCCACAGATACGCAGTATTGT. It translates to CSAPRGPPTDTQYC.